What follows are 17 T cell receptor beta chains derived from one specimen sequenced in a study of blood T cell repertoires in COVID-19. Using immunoSEQ multiplex PCR, the repertoire was profiled, and TCRdb retains in-frame clones only, with some absent. The profile covers about 97,000 clones, with more than 65% appearing a single time and around 4.5% taken by the ten largest. What was sequenced was peripheral blood. The receptors come from a man in his 60s with acute or convalescent COVID-19.

The chain joins TRBV30 to TRBJ2-7; 8 bases align to TRBD1. The CDR3 contains 14 residues. Germline CDR1 is GTSNPN and CDR2 is SVGIG (reference sequence). The J segment lost 4 bases and the V segment lost 2 bases, leaving 7 bases of the junction unmatched. The CDR3 DNA reads TGTGCCTGGAGTACCGGGACAGGTCTTTACGAGCAGTACTTC. Protein sequence: CAWSTGTGLYEQYF.

This rearrangement joins TRBV6-2 or TRBV6-3 to TRBJ1-5; no clear D. This CDR3 region has 15 residues. Germline assignment: CDR1 MNHEY and CDR2 SVGEGT. V lost 3 bases to trimming and J lost 5 bases, with 14 bases between them. DNA of the CDR3: TGTGCCAGCAGTTATGTCTCTTCGTCGGATCAGCCCCAGCATTTT. This sequence encodes CASSYVSSSDQPQHF.

The chain carries TRBV7-2 and TRBJ2-2; D possibly corresponds to TRBD2 (6 bases). Looked up from germline, CDR1 is SGHTA and CDR2 is FQGNSA. V lost 1 base, J lost 4 bases, and 10 bases lay in between. The CDR3 has 15 residues. The CDR3 here is CASSLGLAFTGELFF. DNA for the CDR3: TGTGCCAGCAGCTTAGGGCTAGCGTTCACCGGGGAGCTGTTTTTT.

The chain employs TRBV6-2 or TRBV6-3 and TRBJ2-7; TRBD1 matches 8 bases. V was clipped by 8 bases and J by 2 bases; unmatched bases: 8. Germline CDR1 and CDR2: MNHEY and SVGEGT. This CDR3 spans 14 amino acids. The CDR3 reads CASRWTGFPYEQYF. Here the CDR3 DNA reads TGTGCCAGCCGTTGGACAGGGTTCCCCTACGAGCAGTACTTC.

The rearrangement links TRBV29-1 to TRBJ2-3, with D tentatively TRBD1 (6 bases). CDR3 size: 14 residues. From germline, CDR1 is SQVTM and CDR2 ANQGSEA. Trimming left V 6 bases short and J 1 base short, with 14 bases between. As DNA, the CDR3 is TGCAGCGTGGAACAGGGTTATGGCACAGATACGCAGTATTTT. It encodes CSVEQGYGTDTQYF.

The chain has TRBV28 and TRBJ1-1; TRBD1 might be the D (6 bases). The CDR3 runs 15 residues. CDR1 is MDHEN and CDR2 is SYDVKM in the germline V gene. V dropped 2 bases and J dropped 8 bases, with 18 bases sitting between them. In DNA, the CDR3 is TGTGCCAGCAGTTTAGGAAGTGCCGGACAGTCGGAAGCTTTCTTT. It codes for CASSLGSAGQSEAFF.

This chain connects TRBV3-1 (or the pseudogene TRBV3-2) to TRBJ1-4; D uncertain. Between the trimmed V and J ends, which lost 3 bases and 14 bases, there was a span of 16 bases. Germline V gives CDR1 LGHDT, CDR2 YNNKEL (reference sequence). The CDR3 extends over 13 amino acids. CDR3 protein: CASSHSDTHRLFF. Written as DNA, the CDR3 is TGTGCCAGCAGCCACTCCGACACCCATAGGCTGTTTTTT.

The V gene is TRBV6-5, the J gene TRBJ1-2; the match to TRBD1 covers 8 bases. With 4 bases clipped from V and 2 bases from J, the junction kept 9 bases outside the gene matches. The CDR3 loop spans 16 amino acids. CDR1 and CDR2 (germline): MNHEY, SVGAGI. The CDR3 spells CASSSTPGQGNYGYTF. Here the CDR3 DNA reads TGTGCCAGCAGTTCCACCCCTGGACAGGGAAACTATGGCTACACCTTC.

This chain uses TRBV6-5 with TRBJ1-2; D is undetermined. The germline V and J ends were trimmed by 7 bases and 5 bases, with 17 bases remaining between them. From germline, CDR1 is MNHEY and CDR2 SVGAGI. The CDR3 covers 14 residues. The CDR3 loop is CASTPAPGLYGYTF. CDR3 DNA: TGTGCCAGCACCCCGGCCCCCGGACTTTATGGCTACACCTTC.

This chain links TRBV7-9 with TRBJ1-1, with D perhaps matching TRBD1 (5 bases). The CDR3 loop spans 15 amino acids. With 4 bases removed from V and 5 bases from J, the gap between germline ends came to 17 bases. From germline, CDR1 is SEHNR and CDR2 FQNEAQ (reference sequence). CDR3 loop: CASSSRANKGTEAFF. The CDR3 DNA follows: TGTGCCAGCAGCTCCAGGGCCAATAAAGGGACTGAAGCTTTCTTT.

The V and J genes are TRBV9 and TRBJ1-4; 8 bases match TRBD1. V was pared by 4 bases and J by 8 bases, with 7 bases of the junction left unmatched. The CDR3 is 14 amino acids. CDR1 SGDLS and CDR2 YYNGEE come from the germline V gene. The CDR3 loop is CASSKDRAGEKLFF. Written as DNA, the CDR3 is TGTGCCAGCAGCAAGGACAGGGCGGGCGAAAAACTGTTTTTT.

This chain joins TRBV28 and TRBJ2-1, with 7 bases identical to TRBD2. Germline CDR1 MDHEN, CDR2 SYDVKM. The V and J ends lost 7 bases and 6 bases, in that order; junction bases with no gene match: 9. The CDR3 consists of 14 residues. The CDR3 DNA is TGTGCCAGCAATTGGGGAGGGGCGCCCAATGAGCAGTTCTTC. This gives the protein CASNWGGAPNEQFF.

V usage is TRBV20-1 and J usage is TRBJ2-1; TRBD2 is a possible D gene (5 bases). Germline loops: CDR1 DFQATT, CDR2 SNEGSKA (reference sequence). The CDR3 consists of 11 residues. Trimming pared 5 bases from V and 7 bases from J, leaving 9 bases between. In DNA form, the CDR3 reads TGCAGTGCTCTGAGGGATAATGAGCAGTTCTTC. It specifies CSALRDNEQFF.

The chain uses TRBV5-4 and TRBJ2-2, with TRBD1 identical over 8 bases. The germline gives CDR1 SGHNT, CDR2 YYREEE (reference sequence). The CDR3 is made up of 15 amino acids. Trimming removed 0 bases from V and 7 bases from J; junction bases left unmatched: 5. CDR3 residues: CASSLVTGGHGELFF. The DNA of the CDR3 is TGTGCCAGCAGCTTGGTCACAGGGGGTCACGGGGAGCTGTTTTTT.

As DNA, the CDR3 is TGTGCCAGCAGCTTATATAATGCAGGCTCTGGGGCCAACGTCCTGACTTTC. This sequence encodes CASSLYNAGSGANVLTF. The chain recombines TRBV7-6 with TRBJ2-6, with D hard to call. Germline V lookup: CDR1 SGHVS, CDR2 FNYEAQ. CDR3 length: 17 amino acids. The V end lost 2 bases, the J end lost 0 bases, and 11 bases lay between the germline ends. Using reference TRBV7-6 and TRBJ2-6 for the parts outside the CDR3, the full variable domain is GAGVSQSPRYKVTKRGQDVALRCDPISGHVSLYWYRQALGQGPEFLTYFNYEAQQDKSGLPNDRFSAERPEGSISTLTIQRTEQRDSAMYRCASSLYNAGSGANVLTFGAGSRLTVL.

The chain joins TRBV7-6 to TRBJ2-3; TRBD2 might be the D (6 bases). The CDR3 is 19 amino acids. Trimming removed 8 bases from V and 0 bases from J, with 27 bases in between. CDR1 is SGHVS, CDR2 FNYEAQ, per germline. The CDR3 nucleotides are TGTGCCAGCTCCATTCTCCCTTTTGGGGGGATTTCTAGCACAGATACGCAGTATTTT. It specifies CASSILPFGGISSTDTQYF.

CDR3 protein: CASSPRQSSYNSPLHF. Here the CDR3 DNA reads TGTGCCAGCAGTCCCAGACAGAGTTCCTATAATTCACCCCTCCACTTT. The V gene is TRBV27, the J gene TRBJ1-6; D possibly corresponds to TRBD1 (5 bases). CDR1 and CDR2 from the germline V gene are MNHEY and SMNVEV (reference sequence). The CDR3 runs 16 residues. Trimming stripped 5 bases from V and 1 base from J, with 12 bases between.